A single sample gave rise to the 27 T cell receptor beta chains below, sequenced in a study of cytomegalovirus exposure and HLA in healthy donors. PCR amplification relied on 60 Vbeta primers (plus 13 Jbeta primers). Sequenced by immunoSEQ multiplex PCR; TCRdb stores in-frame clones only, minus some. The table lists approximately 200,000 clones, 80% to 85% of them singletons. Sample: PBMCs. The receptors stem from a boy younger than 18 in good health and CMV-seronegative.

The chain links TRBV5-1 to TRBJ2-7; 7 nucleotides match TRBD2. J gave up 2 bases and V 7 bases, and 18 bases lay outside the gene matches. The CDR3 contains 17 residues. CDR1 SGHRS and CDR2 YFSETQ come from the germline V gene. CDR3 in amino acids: CASLREGRLSSAYEQYF. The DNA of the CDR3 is TGCGCCAGCTTGAGGGAGGGGAGACTCTCCTCGGCCTACGAGCAGTACTTC.

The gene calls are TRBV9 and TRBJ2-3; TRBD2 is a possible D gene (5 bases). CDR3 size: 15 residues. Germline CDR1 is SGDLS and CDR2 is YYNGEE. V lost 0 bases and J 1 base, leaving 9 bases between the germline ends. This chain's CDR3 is CASSVAGWGTDTQYF. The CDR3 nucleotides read TGTGCCAGCAGCGTAGCGGGGTGGGGCACAGATACGCAGTATTTT.

CDR3 sequence (DNA): TGTGCCAGCAGCTTAGTCACACAGGGAGGGTCCTATGGCTACACCTTC. It translates to CASSLVTQGGSYGYTF. The V gene is TRBV7-9, the J gene TRBJ1-2; D perhaps matches TRBD1 (6 bases). CDR3 length equals 16 residues. CDR1 is SEHNR and CDR2 is FQNEAQ in the germline V gene (reference sequence). V lost 1 base to trimming and J lost 4 bases, with 16 bases between them.

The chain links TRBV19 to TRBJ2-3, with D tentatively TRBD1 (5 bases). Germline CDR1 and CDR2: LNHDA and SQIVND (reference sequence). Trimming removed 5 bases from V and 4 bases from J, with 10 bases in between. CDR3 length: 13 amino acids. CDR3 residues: CASSRSGPDTQYF. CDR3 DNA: TGTGCCAGTAGTCGTTCAGGGCCAGATACGCAGTATTTT.

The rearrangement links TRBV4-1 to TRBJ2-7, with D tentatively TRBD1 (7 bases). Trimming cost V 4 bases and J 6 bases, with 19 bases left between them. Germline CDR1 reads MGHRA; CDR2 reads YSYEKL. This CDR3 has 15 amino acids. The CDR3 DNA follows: TGCGCCAGCAGCCCCGTGCGCAGGGGGGTCTCCGAGCAGTACTTC. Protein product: CASSPVRRGVSEQYF.

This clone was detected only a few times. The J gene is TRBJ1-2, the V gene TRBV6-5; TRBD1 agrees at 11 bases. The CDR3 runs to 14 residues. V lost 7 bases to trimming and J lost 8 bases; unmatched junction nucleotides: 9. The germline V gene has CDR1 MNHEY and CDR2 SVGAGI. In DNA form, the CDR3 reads TGTGCCAGCACACAGGGACAGGGGGTCCGGGGCTACACCTTC. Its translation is CASTQGQGVRGYTF.

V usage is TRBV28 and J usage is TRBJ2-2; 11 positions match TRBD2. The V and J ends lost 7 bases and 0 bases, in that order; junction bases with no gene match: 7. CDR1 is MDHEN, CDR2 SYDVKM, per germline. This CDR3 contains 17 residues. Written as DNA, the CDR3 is TGTGCCAGCAATAATCCGGGACTAGCGGCGAACACCGGGGAGCTGTTTTTT. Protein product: CASNNPGLAANTGELFF. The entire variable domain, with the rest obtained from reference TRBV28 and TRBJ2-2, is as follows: DVKVTQSSRYLVKRTGEKVFLECVQDMDHENMFWYRQDPGLGLRLIYFSYDVKMKEKGDIPEGYSVSREKKERFSLILESASTNQTSMYLCASNNPGLAANTGELFFGEGSRLTVL.

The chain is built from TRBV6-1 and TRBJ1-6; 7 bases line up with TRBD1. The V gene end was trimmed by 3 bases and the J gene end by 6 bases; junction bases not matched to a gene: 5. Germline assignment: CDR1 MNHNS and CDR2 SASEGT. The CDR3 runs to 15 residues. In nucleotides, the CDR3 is TGTGCCAGCAGTGAGTGGGACAGTGTTAATTCACCCCTCCACTTT. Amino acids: CASSEWDSVNSPLHF.

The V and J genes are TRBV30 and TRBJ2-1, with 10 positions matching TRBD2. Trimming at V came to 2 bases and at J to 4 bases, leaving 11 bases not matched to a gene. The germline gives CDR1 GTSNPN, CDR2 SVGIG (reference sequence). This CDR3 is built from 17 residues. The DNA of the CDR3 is TGTGCCTGGAGTTTAGGTTGGACTAGCGGAAATTACAATGAGCAGTTCTTC. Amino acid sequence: CAWSLGWTSGNYNEQFF.

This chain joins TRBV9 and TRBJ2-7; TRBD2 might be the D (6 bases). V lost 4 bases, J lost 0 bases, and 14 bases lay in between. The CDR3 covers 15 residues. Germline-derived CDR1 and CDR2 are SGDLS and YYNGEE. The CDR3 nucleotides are TGTGCCAGCAGCACCGGGGCGGGGCGCTCCTACGAGCAGTACTTC. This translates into CASSTGAGRSYEQYF.

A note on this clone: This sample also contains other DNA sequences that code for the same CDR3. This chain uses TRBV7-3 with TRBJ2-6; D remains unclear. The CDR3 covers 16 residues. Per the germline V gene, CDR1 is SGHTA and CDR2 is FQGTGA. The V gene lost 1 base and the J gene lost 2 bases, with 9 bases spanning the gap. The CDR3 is CASSLRHNTGANVLTF. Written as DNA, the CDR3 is TGTGCCAGCAGCTTAAGACACAACACTGGGGCCAACGTCCTGACTTTC.

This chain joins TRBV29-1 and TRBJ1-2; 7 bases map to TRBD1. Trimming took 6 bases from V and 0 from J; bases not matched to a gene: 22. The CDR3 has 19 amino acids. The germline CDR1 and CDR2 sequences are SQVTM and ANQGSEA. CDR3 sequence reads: CSVRWMVGDSARANYGYTF. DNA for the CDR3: TGCAGCGTCAGGTGGATGGTAGGGGACAGTGCCCGAGCTAACTATGGCTACACCTTC.

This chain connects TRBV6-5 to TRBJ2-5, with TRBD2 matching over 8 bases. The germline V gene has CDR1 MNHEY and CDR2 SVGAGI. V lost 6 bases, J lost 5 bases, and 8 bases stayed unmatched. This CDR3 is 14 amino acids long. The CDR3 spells CASRAPGGSETQYF. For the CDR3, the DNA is TGTGCCAGCAGAGCACCGGGGGGGTCGGAGACCCAGTACTTC.

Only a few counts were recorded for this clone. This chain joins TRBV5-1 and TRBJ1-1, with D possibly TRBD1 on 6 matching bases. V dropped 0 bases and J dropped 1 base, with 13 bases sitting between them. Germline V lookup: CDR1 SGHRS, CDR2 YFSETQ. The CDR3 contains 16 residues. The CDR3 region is CASSLEPGRGNTEAFF. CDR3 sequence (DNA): TGCGCCAGCAGCTTGGAACCTGGCAGGGGGAACACTGAAGCTTTCTTT. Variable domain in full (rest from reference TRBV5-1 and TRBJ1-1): KAGVTQTPRYLIKTRGQQVTLSCSPISGHRSVSWYQQTPGQGLQFLFEYFSETQRNKGNFPGRFSGRQFSNSRSEMNVSTLELGDSALYLCASSLEPGRGNTEAFFGQGTRLTVV.

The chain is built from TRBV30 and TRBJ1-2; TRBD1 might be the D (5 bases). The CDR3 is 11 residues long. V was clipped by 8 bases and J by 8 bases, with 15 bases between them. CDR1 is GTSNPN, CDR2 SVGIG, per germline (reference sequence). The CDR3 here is CARGSVEGYTF. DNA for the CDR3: TGTGCCCGGGGGTCGGTTGAGGGCTACACCTTC.

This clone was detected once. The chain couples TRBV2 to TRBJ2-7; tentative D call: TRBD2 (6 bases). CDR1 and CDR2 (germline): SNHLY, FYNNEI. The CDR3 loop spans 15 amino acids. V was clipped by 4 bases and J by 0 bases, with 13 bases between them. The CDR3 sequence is CASSAQGGNSYEQYF. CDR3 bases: TGTGCCAGCAGTGCCCAGGGCGGGAACTCCTACGAGCAGTACTTC.

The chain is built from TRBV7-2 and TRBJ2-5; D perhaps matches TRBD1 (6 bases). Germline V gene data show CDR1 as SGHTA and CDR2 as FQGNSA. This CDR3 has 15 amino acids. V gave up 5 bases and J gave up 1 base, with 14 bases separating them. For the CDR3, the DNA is TGTGCCAGCAGCCCGCAAACAGGGCTCCAAGAGACCCAGTACTTC. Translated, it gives CASSPQTGLQETQYF. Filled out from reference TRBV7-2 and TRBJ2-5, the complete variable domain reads GAGVSQSPSNKVTEKGKDVELRCDPISGHTALYWYRQSLGQGLEFLIYFQGNSAPDKSGLPSDRFSAERTGGSVSTLTIQRTQQEDSAVYLCASSPQTGLQETQYFGPGTRLLVL.

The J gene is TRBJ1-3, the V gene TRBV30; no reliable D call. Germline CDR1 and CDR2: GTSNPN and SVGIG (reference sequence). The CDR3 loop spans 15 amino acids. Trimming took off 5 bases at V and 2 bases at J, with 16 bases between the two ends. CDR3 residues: CAWALSVRAGNTIYF. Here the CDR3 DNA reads TGTGCCTGGGCACTATCGGTACGCGCTGGAAACACCATATATTTT. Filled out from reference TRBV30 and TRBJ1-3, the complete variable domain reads SQTIHQWPATLVQPVGSPLSLECTVEGTSNPNLYWYRQAAGRGLQLLFYSVGIGQISSEVPQNLSASRPQDRQFILSSKKLLLSDSGFYLCAWALSVRAGNTIYFGEGSWLTVV.

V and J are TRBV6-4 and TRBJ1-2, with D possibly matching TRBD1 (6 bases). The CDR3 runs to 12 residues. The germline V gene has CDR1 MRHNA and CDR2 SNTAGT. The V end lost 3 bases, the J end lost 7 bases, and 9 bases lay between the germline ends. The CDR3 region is CASSEGGTGYTF. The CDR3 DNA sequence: TGTGCCAGCAGTGAAGGGGGAACTGGCTACACCTTC.

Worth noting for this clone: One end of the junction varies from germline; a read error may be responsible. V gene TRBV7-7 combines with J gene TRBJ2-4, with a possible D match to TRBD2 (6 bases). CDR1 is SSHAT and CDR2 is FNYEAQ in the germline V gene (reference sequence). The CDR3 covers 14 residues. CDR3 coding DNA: TGTGCTAGCAGCTTGGGACTAGCCAAAAACATTCAGTACTTC. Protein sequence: CASSLGLAKNIQYF. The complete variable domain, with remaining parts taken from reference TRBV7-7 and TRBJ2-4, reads GAGVSQSPRYKVTKRGQDVTLRCDPISSHATLYWYQQALGQGPEFLTYFNYEAQPDKSGLPSDRFSAERPEGSISTLTIQRTEQRDSAMYRCASSLGLAKNIQYFGAGTRLSVL.

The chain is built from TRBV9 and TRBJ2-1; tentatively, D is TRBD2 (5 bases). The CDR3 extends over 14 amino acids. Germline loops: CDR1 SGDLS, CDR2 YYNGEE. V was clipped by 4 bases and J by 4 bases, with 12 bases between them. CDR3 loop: CASSPSRGYNEQFF. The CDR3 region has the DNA TGTGCCAGCAGCCCCTCGAGAGGGTACAATGAGCAGTTCTTC. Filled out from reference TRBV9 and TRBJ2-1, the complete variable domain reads DSGVTQTPKHLITATGQRVTLRCSPRSGDLSVYWYQQSLDQGLQFLIQYYNGEERAKGNILERFSAQQFPDLHSELNLSSLELGDSALYFCASSPSRGYNEQFFGPGTRLTVL.

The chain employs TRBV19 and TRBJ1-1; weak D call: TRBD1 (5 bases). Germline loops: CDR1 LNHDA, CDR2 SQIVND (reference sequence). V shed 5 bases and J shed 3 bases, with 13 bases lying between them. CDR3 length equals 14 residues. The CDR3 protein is CASSWGGADTEAFF. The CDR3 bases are TGTGCCAGTAGTTGGGGCGGGGCGGACACTGAAGCTTTCTTT. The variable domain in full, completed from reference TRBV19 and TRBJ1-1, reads DGGITQSPKYLFRKEGQNVTLSCEQNLNHDAMYWYRQDPGQGLRLIYYSQIVNDFQKGDIAEGYSVSREKKESFPLTVTSAQKNPTAFYLCASSWGGADTEAFFGQGTRLTVV.

The CDR3 DNA is TGTGCCAGCAGCTTAGCGTCGGCGGTGAACACTGAAGCTTTCTTT. The encoded protein is CASSLASAVNTEAFF. The gene calls are TRBV7-2 and TRBJ1-1; D is undetermined. The CDR3 has 15 amino acids. Per germline, CDR1 SGHTA and CDR2 FQGNSA. V was clipped by 0 bases and J by 0 bases, with 8 bases between them.

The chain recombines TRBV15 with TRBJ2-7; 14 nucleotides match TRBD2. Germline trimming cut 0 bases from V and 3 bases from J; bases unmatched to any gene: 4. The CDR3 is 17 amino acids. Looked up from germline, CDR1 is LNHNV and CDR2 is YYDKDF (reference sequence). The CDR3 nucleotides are TGTGCCACCAGCAGAGATAAGGGGACTAGCGGGAGCTACGAGCAGTACTTC. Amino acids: CATSRDKGTSGSYEQYF. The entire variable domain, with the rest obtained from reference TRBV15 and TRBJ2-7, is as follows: DAMVIQNPRYQVTQFGKPVTLSCSQTLNHNVMYWYQQKSSQAPKLLFHYYDKDFNNEADTPDNFQSRRPNTSFCFLDIRSPGLGDTAMYLCATSRDKGTSGSYEQYFGPGTRLTVT.

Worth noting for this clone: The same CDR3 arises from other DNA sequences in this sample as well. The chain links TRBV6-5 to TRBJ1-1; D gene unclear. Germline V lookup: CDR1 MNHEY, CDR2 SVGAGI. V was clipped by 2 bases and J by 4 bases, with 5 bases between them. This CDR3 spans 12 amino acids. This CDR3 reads CASSYGGTEAFF. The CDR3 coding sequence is TGTGCCAGCAGTTACGGAGGCACTGAAGCTTTCTTT.

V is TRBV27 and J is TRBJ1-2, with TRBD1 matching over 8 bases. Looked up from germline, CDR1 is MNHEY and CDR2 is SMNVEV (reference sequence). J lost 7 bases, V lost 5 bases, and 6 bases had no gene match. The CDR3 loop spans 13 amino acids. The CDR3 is CASSVTGEVGYTF. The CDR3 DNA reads TGTGCCAGCAGTGTGACAGGGGAGGTTGGCTACACCTTC.

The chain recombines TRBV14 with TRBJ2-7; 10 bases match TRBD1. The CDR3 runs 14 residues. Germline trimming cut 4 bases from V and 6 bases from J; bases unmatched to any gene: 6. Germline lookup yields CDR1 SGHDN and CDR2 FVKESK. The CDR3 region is CASSLRDRGSEQYF. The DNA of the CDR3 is TGTGCCAGCAGCCTCCGGGACAGGGGCTCCGAGCAGTACTTC.